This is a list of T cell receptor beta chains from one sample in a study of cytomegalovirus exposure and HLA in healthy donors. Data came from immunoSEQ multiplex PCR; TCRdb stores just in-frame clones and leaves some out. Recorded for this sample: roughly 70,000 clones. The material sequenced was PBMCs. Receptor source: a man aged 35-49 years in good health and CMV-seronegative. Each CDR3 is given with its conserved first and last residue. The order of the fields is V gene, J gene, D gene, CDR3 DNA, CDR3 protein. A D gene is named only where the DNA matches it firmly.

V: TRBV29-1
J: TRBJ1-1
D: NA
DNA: TGCAGCGGCCAAACTCGGGCAGGGGCCACTGAAGCTTTCTTT
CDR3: CSGQTRAGATEAFF

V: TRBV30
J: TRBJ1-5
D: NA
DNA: TGTGCCTGGACTCCTGTAGGGAGTACCGTTCAGCCCCAGCATTTT
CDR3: CAWTPVGSTVQPQHF

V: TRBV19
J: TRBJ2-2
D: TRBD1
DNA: TGTGCCAGTACCGTGGTAGGGGGCGCCGGGGAGCTGTTTTTT
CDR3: CASTVVGGAGELFF

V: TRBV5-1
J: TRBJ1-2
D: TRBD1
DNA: TGCGCCAGCAGCCCGGGGACAGCCTATGGCTACACCTTC
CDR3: CASSPGTAYGYTF

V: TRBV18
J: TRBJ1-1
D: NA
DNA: TGTGCCAGCTCACCACGGACTCTGAACACTGAAGCTTTCTTT
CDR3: CASSPRTLNTEAFF

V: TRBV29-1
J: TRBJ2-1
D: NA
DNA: TGCAGCTCCTCCGGACAGACAAAGGAGCAGTTCTTC
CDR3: CSSSGQTKEQFF

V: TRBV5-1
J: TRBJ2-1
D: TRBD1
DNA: TGCGCCAGCAGCATGGTCCTGACAGGGAATGAGCAGTTCTTC
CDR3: CASSMVLTGNEQFF

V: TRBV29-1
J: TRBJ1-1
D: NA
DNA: TGCAGCGTTGACGTGAACACTGAAGCTTTCTTT
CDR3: CSVDVNTEAFF

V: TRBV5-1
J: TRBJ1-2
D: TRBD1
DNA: TGCGCCAGCAGCTGGGGGGACAGGGGTTATGGCTACACCTTC
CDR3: CASSWGDRGYGYTF

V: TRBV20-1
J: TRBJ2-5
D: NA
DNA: TGCAGTGCTAGACTAGCATGGGAGCAGTACTTC
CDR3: CSARLAWEQYF

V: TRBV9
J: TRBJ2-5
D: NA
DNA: TGTGCCAGCACCGGCCTAGCGTCGGAGACCCAGTACTTC
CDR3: CASTGLASETQYF

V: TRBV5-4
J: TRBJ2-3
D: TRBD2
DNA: TGTGCCAGCAGCTTGGATCGGTCGGGGGGGATCACAGATACGCAGTATTTT
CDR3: CASSLDRSGGITDTQYF

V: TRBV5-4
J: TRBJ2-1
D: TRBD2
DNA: TGTGCCAGCAGCCCTGGGGGGGGGAGCTCCTACAATGAGCAGTTCTTC
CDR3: CASSPGGGSSYNEQFF

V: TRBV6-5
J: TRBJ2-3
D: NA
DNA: TGTGCCAGCACCTATGCAGATACGCAGTATTTT
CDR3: CASTYADTQYF

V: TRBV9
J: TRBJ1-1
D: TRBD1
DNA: TGTGCCAGCAGCGCCATACCGCTGGACATACAGGGGATGAACACTGAAGCTTTCTTT
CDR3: CASSAIPLDIQGMNTEAFF

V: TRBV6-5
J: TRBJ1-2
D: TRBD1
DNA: TGTGCCAGCAGTCCGACAGGGGGCATTGGCTACACCTTC
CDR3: CASSPTGGIGYTF

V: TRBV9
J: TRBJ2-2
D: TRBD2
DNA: TGTGCCAGCAGCGTAGGGTGGGGGGGAACGAACACCGGGGAGCTGTTTTTT
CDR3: CASSVGWGGTNTGELFF

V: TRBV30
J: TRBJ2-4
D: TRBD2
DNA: TGTGCCTGGAGTAGGGCGGGGGTTTCCTTAGCCAAAAACATTCAGTACTTC
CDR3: CAWSRAGVSLAKNIQYF

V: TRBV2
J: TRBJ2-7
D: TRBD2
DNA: TGTGCCAGCAGTCCTGGGGGAGGGAGGGAGCAGTACTTC
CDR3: CASSPGGGREQYF

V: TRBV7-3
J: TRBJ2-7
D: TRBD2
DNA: TGTGCCAGCAGCGCGGGACTAGCCCCCTACGAGCAGTACTTC
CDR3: CASSAGLAPYEQYF

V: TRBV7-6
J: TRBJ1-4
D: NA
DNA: TGTGCCAGCAGCCCAGTCCGGGGGAGCGAACTGTTTTTT
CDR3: CASSPVRGSELFF

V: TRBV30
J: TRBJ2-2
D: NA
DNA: TGTGCCTGGATACCAGGGGTTACCGGGGAGCTGTTTTTT
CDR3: CAWIPGVTGELFF

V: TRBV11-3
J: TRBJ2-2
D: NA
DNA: TGTGCCAGCAGCCCCCGGGGAGCGAACACCGGGGAGCTGTTTTTT
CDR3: CASSPRGANTGELFF

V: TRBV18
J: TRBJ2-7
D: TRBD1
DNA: TGTGCCAGCTCACCAAACGAGGGGGCGGGCGAGCAGTACTTC
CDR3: CASSPNEGAGEQYF

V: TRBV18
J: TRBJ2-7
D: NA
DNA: TGTGCCAGCTCACCAAGTACAGGGACGGAGACCTACGAGCAGTACTTC
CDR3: CASSPSTGTETYEQYF

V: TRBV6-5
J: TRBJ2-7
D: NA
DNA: TGTGCCAGCAGTGGGCGCCTCGCCCACGAGCAGTACTTC
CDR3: CASSGRLAHEQYF

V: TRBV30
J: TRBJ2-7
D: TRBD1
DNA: TGTGCCTGTCTTCAACCGGGACAGCTACTCTACGAGCAGTACTTC
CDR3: CACLQPGQLLYEQYF

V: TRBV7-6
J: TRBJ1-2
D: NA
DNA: TGTGCCAGCAGCTTGGGGGGAATGGGCTACACCTTC
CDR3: CASSLGGMGYTF

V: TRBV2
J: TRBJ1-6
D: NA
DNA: TGTGCCAGCAGCGCACGGGGGGATAATTCACCCCTCCACTTT
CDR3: CASSARGDNSPLHF

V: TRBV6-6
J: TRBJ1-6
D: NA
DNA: TGTGCCAGCAGCGAAGAGGGGGACTATAATTCACCCCTCCACTTT
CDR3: CASSEEGDYNSPLHF

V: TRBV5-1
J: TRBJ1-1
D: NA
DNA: TGCGCCAGCATGTTAAGGGGGGGAACTGAAGCTTTCTTT
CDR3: CASMLRGGTEAFF

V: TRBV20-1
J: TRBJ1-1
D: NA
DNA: TGCAGTGCTTACAGGGTACCTGAAGCTTTCTTT
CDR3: CSAYRVPEAFF

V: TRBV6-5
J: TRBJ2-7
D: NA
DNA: TGTGCCAGCAGCTCCGCTAGGAGCTCCTACGAGCAGTACTTC
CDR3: CASSSARSSYEQYF

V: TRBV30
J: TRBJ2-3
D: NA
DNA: TGTGCCTGGGGTAGCGTAAGCGGTAGCACAGATACGCAGTATTTT
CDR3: CAWGSVSGSTDTQYF

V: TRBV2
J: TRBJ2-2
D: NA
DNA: TGTGCCAGACGGGGGTCCCGGGGCCCCGGGGAGCTGTTTTTT
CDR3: CARRGSRGPGELFF

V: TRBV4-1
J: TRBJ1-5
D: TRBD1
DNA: TGCGCCAGCAGCGGACAGGGCACCAATCAGCCCCAGCATTTT
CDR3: CASSGQGTNQPQHF

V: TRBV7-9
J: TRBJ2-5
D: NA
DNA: TGTGCCAGCAGCTATGCGGGAGAGACCCAGTACTTC
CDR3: CASSYAGETQYF

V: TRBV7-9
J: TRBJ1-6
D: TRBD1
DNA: TGTGCCAGCAGCCCAGGGGACAGACAGGCTCCCCTCCACTTT
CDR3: CASSPGDRQAPLHF

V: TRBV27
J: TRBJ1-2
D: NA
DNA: TGTGCCAGCAGCATCTGGGGGGGATGGCTCACCTTC
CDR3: CASSIWGGWLTF

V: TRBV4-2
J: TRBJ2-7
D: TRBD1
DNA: TGTGCCAGCAGCCAAATGGGACAGGGATCCTACGAGCAGTACTTC
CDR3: CASSQMGQGSYEQYF

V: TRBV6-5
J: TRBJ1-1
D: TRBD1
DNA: TGTGCCAGCAGTGCGAGGGGGCAGTTCACTGAAGCTTTCTTT
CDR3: CASSARGQFTEAFF

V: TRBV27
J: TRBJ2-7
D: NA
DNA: TGTGCCAGCAGTTTAAATCAGGGTTACGAGCAGTACTTC
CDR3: CASSLNQGYEQYF

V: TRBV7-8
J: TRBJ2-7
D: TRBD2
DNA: TGTGCCAGCAGGGATACTAGCGGGGGGGCTTCGATTTACGAGCAGTACTTC
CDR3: CASRDTSGGASIYEQYF

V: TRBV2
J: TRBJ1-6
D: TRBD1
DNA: TGTGCCAGCAGTGAATGGGCAGGGGGTGGTTCACCCCTCCACTTT
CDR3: CASSEWAGGGSPLHF